This note documents a single T cell receptor (beta chain) sequence. Antigen unknown. TCRB transcripts that were expressed got sequenced, as all of the isolated RNA had been reverse transcribed. Sequencing was performed with immunoSEQ multiplex PCR; in TCRdb, only in-frame clones are kept and a portion is missing. The profile shows about 150,000 clones, under 11% of them singletons. The data originate from a study of beta chain features in type 1 diabetes. Whole-study findings and limits: Overrepresentation of cells with high TCR expression could result from cDNA sequencing.

The germline V and J ends were trimmed by 2 bases and 4 bases, with 14 bases remaining between them. This CDR3 region has 15 residues. The germline V gene encodes CDR1 MNHEY and CDR2 SVGAGI. The TCR originated in a man younger than 30 in good health. The genes are TRBV6-5 and TRBJ1-2; TRBD1 is a possible D gene (6 bases). Sequenced: naive CD4+ T cells from blood. Written as DNA, the CDR3 is TGTGCCAGCAGTTACAGGACAGCCGAGATCTATGGCTACACCTTC. Translated, it gives CASSYRTAEIYGYTF.